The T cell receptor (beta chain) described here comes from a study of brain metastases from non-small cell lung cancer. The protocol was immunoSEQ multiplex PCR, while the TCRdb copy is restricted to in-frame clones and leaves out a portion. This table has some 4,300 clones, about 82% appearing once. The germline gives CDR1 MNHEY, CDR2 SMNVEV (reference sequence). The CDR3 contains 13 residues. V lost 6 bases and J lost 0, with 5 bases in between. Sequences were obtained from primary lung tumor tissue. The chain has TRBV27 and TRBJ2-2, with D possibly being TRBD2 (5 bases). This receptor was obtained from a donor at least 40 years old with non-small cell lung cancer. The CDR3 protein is CASSGANTGELFF. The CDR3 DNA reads TGTGCCAGCAGCGGGGCGAACACCGGGGAGCTGTTTTTT.